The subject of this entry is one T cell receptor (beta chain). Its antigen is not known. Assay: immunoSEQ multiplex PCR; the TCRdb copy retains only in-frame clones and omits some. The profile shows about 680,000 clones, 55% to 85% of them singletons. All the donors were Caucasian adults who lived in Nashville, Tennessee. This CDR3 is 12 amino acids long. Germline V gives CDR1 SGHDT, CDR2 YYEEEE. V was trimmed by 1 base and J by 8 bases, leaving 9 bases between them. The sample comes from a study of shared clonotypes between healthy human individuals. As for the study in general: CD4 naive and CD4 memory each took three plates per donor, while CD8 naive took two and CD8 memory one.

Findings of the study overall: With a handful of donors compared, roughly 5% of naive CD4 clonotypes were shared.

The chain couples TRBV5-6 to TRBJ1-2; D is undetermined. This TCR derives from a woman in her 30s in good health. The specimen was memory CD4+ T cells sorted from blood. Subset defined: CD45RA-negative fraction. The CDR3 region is CASSLKTGGYTF. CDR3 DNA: TGTGCCAGCAGCTTGAAGACCGGGGGCTACACCTTC.